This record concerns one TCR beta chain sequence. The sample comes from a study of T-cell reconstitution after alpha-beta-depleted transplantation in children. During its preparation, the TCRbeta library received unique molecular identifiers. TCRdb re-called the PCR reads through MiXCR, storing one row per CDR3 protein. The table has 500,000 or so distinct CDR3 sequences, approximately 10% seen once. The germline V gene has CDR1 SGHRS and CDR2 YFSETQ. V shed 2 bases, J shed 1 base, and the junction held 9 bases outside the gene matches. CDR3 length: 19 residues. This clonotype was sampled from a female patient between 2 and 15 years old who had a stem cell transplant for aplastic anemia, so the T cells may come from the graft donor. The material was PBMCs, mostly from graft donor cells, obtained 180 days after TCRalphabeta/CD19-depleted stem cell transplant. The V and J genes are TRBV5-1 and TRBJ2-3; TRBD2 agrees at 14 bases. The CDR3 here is CASSFPGLAGGGGTDTQYF. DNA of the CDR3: TGCGCCAGCAGCTTCCCCGGACTAGCGGGAGGTGGAGGCACAGATACGCAGTATTTT.